The rows below give T cell receptor beta chains drawn from one sample of a study of cytomegalovirus exposure and HLA in healthy donors. The protocol was immunoSEQ multiplex PCR, while the TCRdb copy is restricted to in-frame clones and leaves out a portion. The sample includes 92,000 or so clones, roughly 97% of them seen just once. The material sequenced was PBMCs. These receptors all come from a man between 18 and 35 years old in good health and CMV-seronegative. Each CDR3 is given with its conserved first and last residue. D genes are given only for firm matches. Where a row states a size, it is once, few, many or the class of an expanded clone; other rows omit it.

>TRBJ2-5|TRBV11-2|TRBD1|-
CASSLVWTGVGETQYF
TGTGCCAGCAGCTTAGTTTGGACAGGGGTTGGGGAGACCCAGTACTTC
>TRBJ2-1|TRBV7-7|TRBD2|-
CASSFGTSGYNEQFF
TGTGCTAGCAGCTTTGGGACTAGCGGATACAATGAGCAGTTCTTC
>TRBJ2-3|TRBV6-5|TRBD2|few
CASSYSGTSPNTQYF
TGTGCCAGCAGTTACTCGGGGACTAGCCCTAATACGCAGTATTTT
>TRBJ2-3|TRBV7-9|TRBD2|-
CASRHPNSGTSTDTQYF
TGTGCCAGCAGACACCCGAACAGCGGGACTAGCACAGATACGCAGTATTTT
>TRBJ2-1|TRBV28|TRBD2|-
CASRLPGTSAYNEQFF
TGTGCCAGCAGATTGCCTGGGACTAGCGCTTACAATGAGCAGTTCTTC
>TRBJ1-1|TRBV6-5|-|-
CASRTGVRTITFF
TGTGCCAGCAGAACAGGCGTAAGGACTATAACTTTCTTT
>TRBJ2-5|TRBV27|TRBD2|-
CASSFLTTAGGQETQYF
TGTGCCAGCAGTTTTCTTACTACAGCGGGAGGGCAGGAGACCCAGTACTTC
>TRBJ1-1|TRBV30|TRBD1|once
CAWSVQKARGAFF
TGTGCCTGGAGTGTGCAGAAGGCCAGGGGGGCTTTCTTT
>TRBJ2-3|TRBV30|-|-
CAWSLRRGLSTDTQYF
TGTGCCTGGAGTCTCCGGCGGGGGCTTAGCACAGATACGCAGTATTTT
>TRBJ1-4|TRBV29-1|-|-
CSVGTGSTNEKLFF
TGCAGCGTTGGAACAGGGTCAACTAATGAAAAACTGTTTTTT
>TRBJ2-2|TRBV6-5|-|-
CASSRVTGELFF
TGTGCCAGCAGCCGCGTGACCGGGGAGCTGTTTTTT
>TRBJ1-1|TRBV29-1|-|few
CSVGFSTGTAREDTEAFF
TGCAGCGTTGGGTTCTCCACCGGTACAGCCAGGGAGGACACTGAAGCTTTCTTT
>TRBJ2-3|TRBV9|-|once
CASSPDGADTQYF
TGTGCCAGCAGCCCCGACGGGGCAGATACGCAGTATTTT